These 20 T cell receptor beta chains were all obtained from the same sample, sequenced in a study of blood T cells in healthy people across ages. Then a second PCR, running about 6 to 12 cycles, was carried out with a sample-barcoded 5' primer and a J-beta primer mix. TCRdb fed the 5' RACE reads into MiXCR, producing one record per CDR3 protein. The sample holds approximately 800,000 distinct CDR3 sequences, about 48% seen once. The sample consisted of blood. The origin of the receptors is a man older than 75 in good health.

This clonotype came up a few times. V is TRBV27 and J is TRBJ1-2; D unresolved. Trimming cost V 4 bases and J 6 bases, with 15 bases left between them. The CDR3 covers 14 residues. Germline V gene data show CDR1 as MNHEY and CDR2 as SMNVEV (reference sequence). DNA for the CDR3: TGTGCCAGCAGTTCCCTTGGAAGGGAGAATGGCTACACCTTC. Translating gives CASSSLGRENGYTF.

CDR3 nucleotides: TGCAGTGCTAGAGAGGACTTCTACTCTGGAAACACCATATATTTT. It is translated as CSAREDFYSGNTIYF. The rearrangement uses TRBV20-1 and TRBJ1-3; D is undetermined. The V end was cut by 0 bases, the J end by 0 bases, with 9 bases between. Germline lookup yields CDR1 DFQATT and CDR2 SNEGSKA (reference sequence). This CDR3 contains 15 residues.

This chain uses TRBV5-1 with TRBJ2-1; a weak D match, TRBD1 (7 bases). Germline loops: CDR1 SGHRS, CDR2 YFSETQ. There are 15 residues in the CDR3. The ends were cut back, 4 bases at V and 1 base at J, with 12 bases in the middle. This CDR3 is CASSVRGESYNEQFF. DNA for the CDR3: TGCGCCAGCAGCGTCAGGGGGGAGTCCTACAATGAGCAGTTCTTC.

The V gene is TRBV12-3 or TRBV12-4, the J gene TRBJ2-7, with TRBD1 as a possible D gene (6 bases). This CDR3 is 16 amino acids long. V was clipped by 4 bases and J by 10 bases, with 26 bases between them. The CDR3 DNA is TGTGCCAGCAGTTCCCCGGGGAACAGGGTGGGAGAGGCCCAGTACTTC. Amino acid sequence: CASSSPGNRVGEAQYF.

This clonotype was observed a few times. The chain has TRBV4-1 and TRBJ1-5, with D hard to call. The ends were cut back, 2 bases at V and 0 bases at J, with 8 bases in the middle. Germline lookup yields CDR1 MGHRA and CDR2 YSYEKL. The CDR3 totals 15 residues. In nucleotides, the CDR3 is TGCGCCAGCAGCCAATTGGGAGTTAGCAATCAGCCCCAGCATTTT. Its protein is CASSQLGVSNQPQHF.

The rearrangement uses TRBV7-2 and TRBJ2-7; D is possibly TRBD1 (6 bases). V was shortened by 5 bases and J by 5 bases, with 19 bases between the two germline ends. The CDR3 consists of 15 residues. Per germline, CDR1 SGHTA and CDR2 FQGNSA. The CDR3 is CASSPPPDSVHEQYF. The CDR3, as DNA: TGTGCCAGCAGCCCCCCCCCGGACAGCGTCCACGAGCAGTACTTC.

The chain has TRBV19 and TRBJ2-1; TRBD2 matches at 11 bases. CDR3 length: 15 residues. In germline, CDR1 is LNHDA, CDR2 SQIVND (reference sequence). The trim removed 4 bases at V and 3 bases at J, leaving 2 bases unmatched. The CDR3 protein is CASSKTSGNYNEQFF. The CDR3 DNA follows: TGTGCCAGTAGTAAGACTAGCGGGAACTACAATGAGCAGTTCTTC.

V and J are TRBV20-1 and TRBJ2-7; either TRBD1 or TRBD2 may supply D (5 bases each). Germline-derived CDR1 and CDR2 are DFQATT and SNEGSKA (reference sequence). Trimming pared 3 bases from V and 1 base from J, leaving 19 bases between. The CDR3 is 16 residues long. CDR3 DNA: TGCAGTGCTAGCAATTCCCGGGACGGTGTATCCTACGAGCAGTACTTC. Translation gives CSASNSRDGVSYEQYF.

The chain recombines TRBV20-1 with TRBJ2-1; D is ambiguous. Trimming left V 6 bases short and J 8 bases short, with 17 bases between. The CDR3 sequence is 13 residues long. The germline gives CDR1 DFQATT, CDR2 SNEGSKA (reference sequence). This CDR3 reads CSAASIRGDEQFF. CDR3 in DNA: TGCAGTGCCGCTTCTATTCGTGGGGATGAGCAGTTCTTC.

This clonotype was counted between two and nine times. V gene TRBV29-1 combines with J gene TRBJ1-2; D is unresolved. The V end lost 6 bases, the J end lost 3 bases, and 17 bases lay between the germline ends. CDR1 and CDR2 (germline): SQVTM, ANQGSEA. The CDR3 runs 14 residues. CDR3 coding DNA: TGCAGCGTGCCGGTGGCCTCACTGGACTATGGCTACACCTTC. This sequence encodes CSVPVASLDYGYTF. Together with reference TRBV29-1 and TRBJ1-2, the CDR3 gives the full variable domain: SAVISQKPSRDICQRGTSLTIQCQVDSQVTMMFWYRQQPGQSLTLIATANQGSEATYESGFVIDKFPISRPNLTFSTLTVSNMSPEDSSIYLCSVPVASLDYGYTFGSGTRLTVV.

Written as DNA, the CDR3 is TGCAGTGCTAGACAGGGATCCTATGAAAAACTGTTTTTT. Protein: CSARQGSYEKLFF. The chain joins TRBV20-1 to TRBJ1-4; perhaps TRBD1 as D (5 bases). From germline, CDR1 is DFQATT and CDR2 SNEGSKA (reference sequence). The V end lost 2 bases, the J end lost 6 bases, and 10 bases lay between the germline ends. The length of the CDR3 is 13 residues.

Only a few counts were recorded for this clonotype. The J gene is TRBJ2-3, the V gene TRBV28, with TRBD1 as a possible D gene (6 bases). Germline-derived CDR1 and CDR2 are MDHEN and SYDVKM. This CDR3 has 14 amino acids. Trimming removed 3 bases at V and 3 bases at J, with 10 bases between. CDR3: CASSFGQLTDTQYF. The CDR3, as DNA: TGTGCCAGCAGTTTCGGACAGTTAACAGATACGCAGTATTTT.

V is TRBV28 and J is TRBJ1-2, with 7 positions matching TRBD1. The length of the CDR3 is 13 residues. V shed 8 bases and J 6 bases; nucleotides not matched to a gene: 9. Germline V gene sequence: CDR1 MDHEN, CDR2 SYDVKM. CDR3 sequence: CASFTTGTHGYTF. Here the CDR3 DNA reads TGTGCCAGCTTTACGACAGGGACACATGGCTACACCTTC.

This sequence joins TRBV29-1 and TRBJ2-1; TRBD2 agrees at 7 bases. Germline V gene data show CDR1 as SQVTM and CDR2 as ANQGSEA. V trimming: 7 bases; J trimming: 13 bases; junction bases outside the gene matches: 16. CDR3 length equals 13 residues. As DNA, the CDR3 is TGCAGCGGGGGGGGGTTTGGAACCCAGACCCAGTTCTTC. This gives the protein CSGGGFGTQTQFF.

This clonotype appeared a few times. This chain links TRBV20-1 with TRBJ2-2; D perhaps matches TRBD1 (8 bases). Per the germline V gene, CDR1 is DFQATT and CDR2 is SNEGSKA (reference sequence). V was clipped by 6 bases and J by 1 base, with 15 bases between them. The CDR3 totals 15 residues. This CDR3 reads CSAQGASGNTGELFF. CDR3 in DNA: TGCAGTGCCCAGGGGGCTAGCGGGAACACCGGGGAGCTGTTTTTT.

This sequence joins TRBV9 and TRBJ1-1; possibly TRBD1 for D (6 bases). CDR1 and CDR2 (germline): SGDLS, YYNGEE. The V end lost 3 bases, the J end lost 6 bases, and 15 bases lay between the germline ends. There are 14 residues in the CDR3. This CDR3 is CASSARVGAPEAFF. CDR3 bases: TGTGCCAGCAGCGCCCGTGTGGGGGCCCCTGAAGCTTTCTTT. Together with reference TRBV9 and TRBJ1-1, the CDR3 gives the full variable domain: DSGVTQTPKHLITATGQRVTLRCSPRSGDLSVYWYQQSLDQGLQFLIQYYNGEERAKGNILERFSAQQFPDLHSELNLSSLELGDSALYFCASSARVGAPEAFFGQGTRLTVV.

To note about this clonotype: The germline gene is not matched at one end of the junction; a read error may be the cause. V usage is TRBV11-3 and J usage is TRBJ2-6; maybe TRBD2 (5 bases). The CDR3 totals 18 residues. The germline gives CDR1 SGHNT, CDR2 YENEEA. CDR3 amino acids: CARSLDRTEVSGANVLTF. CDR3 DNA sequence: TGTGCCAGGAGCTTAGATCGGACGGAGGTTTCCGGGGCCAACGTCCTGACTTTC.

Concerning this clonotype: The conserved final phenylalanine or tryptophan is absent from the CDR3, which likely points to a read error. This rearrangement joins TRBV7-2 to TRBJ2-1; D is unresolved. This CDR3 region has 15 residues. Between the trimmed V and J ends, which lost 1 base and 0 bases, there was a span of 7 bases. Germline V CDR1 and CDR2: SGHTA, FQGNSA. The CDR3 DNA reads as TGTGCCAGCAGCTTAGGCTGGGGCTCCTACAATGAGCAGTTCCCC. Its protein is CASSLGWGSYNEQFP.

To note about this clonotype: The CDR3 does not end in the conserved phenylalanine or tryptophan, so this is likely a read error. The DNA is left out, because the CDR3 cannot be placed on it with certainty; the CDR3 is given as TCRdb lists it. The chain joins TRBV29-1 to TRBJ2-1; no DNA check was done on the table's D call, TRBD1. The length of the CDR3 is 17 amino acids, counting both ends. Germline CDR1 reads SQVTM; CDR2 reads ANQGSEA. The CDR3 is CSVDPFPAESSYNEHFL.

The chain joins TRBV6-1 to TRBJ2-1; D is undetermined. V gave up 7 bases and J gave up 3 bases, with 7 bases separating them. Germline lookup yields CDR1 MNHNS and CDR2 SASEGT. The CDR3 consists of 12 residues. The CDR3 DNA reads TGTGCCAGCATATTGTACTACAATGAGCAGTTCTTC. This encodes CASILYYNEQFF.